These 12 T cell receptor beta chains were all obtained from the same sample, sequenced in a study of T cells after yellow fever vaccination. TCRdb fed the 5' RACE reads into MiXCR, producing one record per CDR3 protein. The top ten clones hold 17% of a sample with a few hundred thousand distinct CDR3 sequences, roughly a sixth of them seen once. The sequences come from PBMCs, collected 4 to 5 days after the first yellow fever vaccination. Source of these receptors: a man aged 18 to 30 who received the YFV17D yellow fever vaccine.

This clonotype has more than one count but fewer than ten. V usage is TRBV6-1 and J usage is TRBJ2-6; D remains ambiguous. Trimming left V 3 bases short and J 2 bases short, with 8 bases between. CDR3 length equals 15 residues. Looked up from germline, CDR1 is MNHNS and CDR2 is SASEGT. CDR3 protein: CASSDSGAGANVLTF. In DNA, the CDR3 is TGTGCCAGCAGTGACAGTGGGGCTGGGGCCAACGTCCTGACTTTC.

This clonotype turned up a few times. The chain recombines TRBV19 with TRBJ2-2; D might be TRBD1 or TRBD2, each matching 5 bases. With 6 bases removed from V and 3 bases from J, the gap between germline ends came to 17 bases. CDR1 LNHDA and CDR2 SQIVND come from the germline V gene (reference sequence). The CDR3 runs to 16 residues. The CDR3 here is CASSLRAGADTGELFF. DNA of the CDR3: TGTGCCAGTAGCCTCCGGGCCGGGGCAGACACCGGGGAGCTGTTTTTT.

This clonotype was seen a handful of times. The chain employs TRBV6-1 and TRBJ1-2; tentative D call: TRBD1 (6 bases). The CDR3 runs to 14 residues. Germline loops: CDR1 MNHNS, CDR2 SASEGT. V was trimmed by 6 bases and J by 4 bases, leaving 15 bases between them. The DNA for the CDR3 is TGTGCCAGCAGAAAGACAGGTCGGACCTATGGCTACACCTTC. It codes for CASRKTGRTYGYTF.

This chain uses TRBV2 with TRBJ1-5, with D possibly TRBD1 on 6 matching bases. Germline CDR1 and CDR2: SNHLY and FYNNEI. This CDR3 is 15 amino acids long. V lost 8 bases and J 4 bases, leaving 18 bases between the germline ends. The CDR3 DNA reads as TGTGCCAGCCGGGGTCAGGGGAGAGGAAATCAGCCCCAGCATTTT. Translation: CASRGQGRGNQPQHF.

The V gene is TRBV14, the J gene TRBJ2-6; possibly TRBD1 for D (6 bases). Between the trimmed V and J ends, which lost 0 bases and 0 bases, there was a span of 21 bases. Germline V gene sequence: CDR1 SGHDN, CDR2 FVKESK. The CDR3 sequence is 21 residues long. The CDR3 sequence: CASSQDIRTVGSGSGANVLTF. In DNA, the CDR3 is TGTGCCAGCAGCCAAGATATCCGGACAGTCGGGTCGGGCTCTGGGGCCAACGTCCTGACTTTC.

This clonotype was seen a few times. The chain links TRBV7-8 to TRBJ1-2; 10 nucleotides match TRBD1. The V gene end was trimmed by 4 bases and the J gene end by 2 bases; junction bases not matched to a gene: 13. This CDR3 is built from 18 residues. Germline V gene sequence: CDR1 SGHVS, CDR2 FQNEAQ. CDR3 protein: CASSSGRDRGGLNYGYTF. Here the CDR3 DNA reads TGTGCCAGCAGCTCAGGCCGGGACAGGGGAGGGTTAAACTATGGCTACACCTTC.

The chain uses TRBV11-1 and TRBJ2-5; perhaps TRBD1 as D (7 bases). V lost 1 base to trimming and J lost 0 bases, with 18 bases between them. Germline V CDR1 and CDR2: SGHAT, FQDESV (reference sequence). CDR3 size: 18 residues. Here the CDR3 reads CASSLVRLGRGDQETQYF. The CDR3 nucleotides are TGTGCCAGCAGCTTAGTCCGGTTAGGCAGGGGGGACCAAGAGACCCAGTACTTC. Drawing the rest from reference TRBV11-1 and TRBJ2-5, the complete variable domain is EAEVAQSPRYKITEKSQAVAFWCDPISGHATLYWYRQILGQGPELLVQFQDESVVDDSQLPKDRFSAERLKGVDSTLKIQPAELGDSAMYLCASSLVRLGRGDQETQYFGPGTRLLVL.

The chain employs TRBV4-1 and TRBJ1-5; D call uncertain. V lost 3 bases and J 2 bases, leaving 14 bases between the germline ends. This CDR3 region has 16 residues. The germline V gene encodes CDR1 MGHRA and CDR2 YSYEKL. For the CDR3, the DNA is TGCGCCAGCAGCCAGGTCGTAGCGACGGGCAATCAGCCCCAGCATTTT. Amino acids: CASSQVVATGNQPQHF.

This clonotype was observed many times. The chain couples TRBV7-2 to TRBJ1-6; D is perhaps TRBD1 (5 bases). CDR1 and CDR2 from the germline V gene are SGHTA and FQGNSA. The V gene lost 6 bases and the J gene lost 7 bases, with 13 bases spanning the gap. The CDR3 totals 14 residues. DNA of the CDR3: TGTGCCAGCAGGCCCGACAGAAGCAATTCACCCCTCCACTTT. Amino acid sequence: CASRPDRSNSPLHF.

The gene calls are TRBV9 and TRBJ1-6; TRBD1 agrees at 7 bases. CDR3 length: 11 residues. In germline, CDR1 is SGDLS, CDR2 YYNGEE. Trimming removed 4 bases from V and 14 bases from J; junction bases left unmatched: 3. The CDR3 bases are TGTGCCAGCAGCTTAGGGGGCACCCTCCACTTT. Translation gives CASSLGGTLHF.

This clonotype was observed a few times. The chain combines TRBV11-2 with TRBJ2-5, with D uncertain. V was trimmed by 0 bases and J by 1 base, leaving 6 bases between them. The germline CDR1 and CDR2 sequences are SGHAT and FQNNGV. The CDR3 runs 14 residues. The CDR3 DNA reads as TGTGCCAGCAGCTTAGATGCCACCCAAGAGACCCAGTACTTC. Translated, it gives CASSLDATQETQYF.

The chain joins TRBV3-1 to TRBJ2-3, with 8 bases matching TRBD2. V gave up 8 bases and J gave up 3 bases; unmatched junction bases: 10. CDR3 size: 15 residues. Germline CDR1 is LGHDT and CDR2 is YNNKEL (reference sequence). For the CDR3, the DNA is TGTGCCAGCGGATTTGGCGGGGGGAGGACAGATACGCAGTATTTT. It translates to CASGFGGGRTDTQYF.